The present TCR beta chain was sequenced within a study of shared clonotypes between healthy human individuals. Study overall: Those who served as donors were a couple of women and a few men between the ages of 18 and 49. There were three CD4 naive, three CD4 memory, two CD8 naive and one CD8 memory plates per donor.

Produced via immunoSEQ multiplex PCR; TCRdb's table is partial and in-frame only. The sample lists roughly 2.2 million clones, 92% occurring once. The germline V gene encodes CDR1 WNHNN and CDR2 SYGVQD (reference sequence). Between the trimmed V and J ends, which lost 10 bases and 11 bases, there was a span of 21 bases. The CDR3 length is 13 residues. Sequencing used naive CD4+ T cells from PBMCs. Subset of the sample: CD45RA+ positively selected. V and J are TRBV10-1 and TRBJ1-5; the D gene is possibly TRBD1 (6 bases). The source is a man aged 18 to 29 in good health. Some clones in this sample may be carry-over from other donors' samples. CDR3 region: CAIPTGGLVAQHF. The CDR3, as DNA: TGCGCCATCCCGACAGGAGGCCTCGTGGCCCAGCATTTT.